The T cell receptor beta chain under discussion was sequenced for a study of control samples from healthy donors and cancer patients. Only in-frame clones appear in the TCRdb table, and some are missing; sequencing was by immunoSEQ multiplex PCR. The sample yields more than 45,000 clones, approximately 90% seen once. The germline gives CDR1 ENHRY, CDR2 SYGVKD. The CDR3 sequence is 15 residues long. Trimming left V 5 bases short and J 4 bases short, with 17 bases between. The specimen sequenced was PBMCs. The chain links TRBV10-3 to TRBJ1-2, with D possibly being TRBD1 (5 bases). This TCR was sampled from a man aged 25 to 40 with colorectal cancer. The DNA of the CDR3 is TGTGCCATCAGTCCGGTGGGAGACAGTACCTATGGCTACACCTTC. Protein product: CAISPVGDSTYGYTF.